This T cell receptor (beta chain) is drawn from a study of cytomegalovirus exposure and HLA in healthy donors (dated by TCRdb to about 2017). In the study overall: An earlier analysis of fewer than 750 of the donors reported under 300 Gb of sequence data and 117 million unique TCR beta sequences obtained from some 170 million T cells. An early release covering around 630 HLA-typed donors comprised about 290 gigabases of sequencing data and roughly 85 million unique TCR sequences. Of the roughly 400 genotyped donors, approximately 82% fell in the genetic ancestry cluster associated with self-reported Caucasian donors. The aim of the study was to test whether cataloging public T cell receptors could identify signatures of past pathogen exposure. Using immunosequencing, the study profiled T cell repertoires from around 670 subjects and related those repertoires to cytomegalovirus serostatus. Along with the roughly 670-subject first cohort, a separate validation cohort of over a hundred different subjects was used. High-throughput TCR immunosequencing, statistical association of individual TCRs with disease status, and machine learning were combined to predict cytomegalovirus infection status. A later analysis re-examined previously published TCR beta repertoires from around 670 donors and added high-resolution HLA genotyping to investigate patterns of TCR occurrence. Rather than drawing on any new phenotypic data, the later analysis identified candidate immune exposures from TCR beta sequences and the way those sequences occurred across donors. In an earlier analysis of several hundred of the donors, high-throughput TCR beta sequencing was used to judge whether each TCR beta V gene segment behaved as functional or pseudogenic. Donor age, sex, ethnicity and CMV serostatus were collected together with the repertoire data. Genome-wide SNP genotypes for about 55% of the roughly 670 donors were used in a later genetic analysis, which treated that subset as a discovery cohort. All discovery cohort repertoires had been generated using a single sequencing platform. HLA typing covered class I and class II loci at four-digit resolution. Typing coverage differed by locus: A, B, C, DRB1 and DQB1 were typed in roughly 620-630 donors, DQA1 in about 560, DPA1 in over 600, and DPB1 in 472. Roughly five DR-DQ haplotypes were handled as single units for association and clustering because linkage in the cohort was strong. On average, roughly 240,000 unique TCR beta nucleotide sequences were sequenced per donor among 398 genotyped donors of the cohort, with 15% to 20% of those sequences being non-productive. The investigation overall reported the following: The only immune exposure information available for the cohort was CMV serostatus. A total of roughly 160 TCR beta chains were listed by the study as associated with cytomegalovirus. Because counts were too low, fewer than 20 rarely observed V segments, including chromosome 9 orphons, were excluded from the earlier analysis of a few hundred of the donors. Linkage disequilibrium might explain the correlated functional status among segregating V segments, but an unknown experimental factor could not be ruled out. Sequencing depth was assumed to be roughly uniform across donors in the presence/absence analyses, though that assumption may not hold. A later genetic analysis reported fewer N-insertions in productive TCRs among donors in an Asian-associated ancestry cluster than the roughly 700-donor mean. In a later analysis, the rate of TCR association differed among HLA loci, with DRB1 alleles having the most associated TCRs and HLA-C alleles having the fewest. A later analysis found that most CMV-associated TCR beta chains appeared HLA-restricted, with HLA associations seemingly driven largely by CMV exposure. At a false discovery rate of 0.05, a later analysis linked 16,951 TCR beta sequences to specific HLA alleles. The authors suggested that the approach could potentially be generalized to other disease states and immunological phenotypes. The 87-base-pair reads could not distinguish some IMGT-functional V segments, including TRBV6-2 and TRBV6-3, so those segments were excluded. The sequencing pipeline was judged likely to have produced a cluster of highly shared sequence variants as a technical artifact. Broadly in line with IMGT annotations, most TCR beta V segments showed up in productive rearrangements about 90% or about 30% of the time in an earlier analysis of about 500 of the donors. In a later analysis, several top co-occurrence clusters were reported to appear linked to parvovirus B19, influenza, CMV and Epstein-Barr virus. While some public TCRs were present in many individuals, most TCR sequences turned up only very rarely across donors. In a later analysis, HLA-associated TCR beta chains were found to be more clonally expanded and to have lower generation probabilities than equally common non-associated chains. The classifier was reported to diagnose cytomegalovirus status with high specificity and sensitivity in both the original cohort and the validation cohort. Strong co-occurrence of HLA alleles, especially DR and DQ, made assigning TCR associations to individual alleles difficult. This cohort had only TCR beta chains sequenced, and the lack of alpha or paired-chain data limited which features could be detected. A further reported finding was that TCR beta sequences accurately predicted the HLA-A and HLA-B alleles for most subjects in the first cohort. In a later genetic analysis, a missense DCLRE1C variant was associated with V-gene and J-gene trimming of TCR beta chains, and the association was replicated in an independent cohort. HLA typing was unavailable for some donors at each locus, so association tests used only the typed subset. Three of the identified cytomegalovirus-associated TCR beta chains were confirmed in vitro to be specific for cytomegalovirus antigens.

Libraries were prepared through the immunoSEQ multiplex PCR assay. A mixture of 60 forward primers for TCR Vbeta segments and 13 reverse primers for TCR Jbeta segments was used in the multiplex PCR. Amplification of the CDR3 region of rearranged TCR beta genes was performed with a multiplex PCR assay on genomic DNA. On the Illumina HiSeq System, the amplified TCR beta libraries were sequenced as 87-base-pair reads. Turning to the authors' computational methods: A later analysis counted around 72 million unique TCR beta chains across the 650 to 700 repertoires, and some 11 million of these chains were shared by at least two donors. Raw reads were error-corrected and collapsed into unique sequences by a nearest-neighbor algorithm in which closely related sequences were merged to remove PCR and sequencing errors. To assign V, D and J gene segments, CDR3 sequences were aligned to IMGT reference sequences. For a sequence to be retained, at least a six-nucleotide match to both a V gene segment and a J gene segment was required. A rearrangement counted as productive if the CDR3 had no stop codons and remained in frame with V and J, and every other rearrangement counted as non-productive. Following IMGT convention, CDR3 was defined as the stretch from the second conserved V-encoded cysteine up to the conserved J-encoded phenylalanine. Sequences without an unambiguous match to a single V gene segment were excluded from the earlier analysis of 450 to 750 of the donors. In an earlier analysis of almost 600 of the donors, a V segment was called functional when productive rearrangements were above 56.7%, and segregating when the standard deviation between donors exceeded 5%. A statistical classification framework was built to diagnose cytomegalovirus status from the catalog of TCR beta chain sequences. V and J gene assignment, in a later analysis, came from comparing TCR nucleotide sequences with IMGT/GENE-DB human TR gene sequences. A later analysis assigned CDR3 sequences and most-parsimonious VDJ recombination scenarios with the TCRdist pipeline. In a later analysis, every TCR beta chain was defined by the combination of its CDR3 amino acid sequence and its V-gene family, and reads without a unique V-gene family were dropped. A later analysis removed 500 to 600 highly shared, low-generation-probability nucleotide sequences to deal with suspected cross-contamination and a sequencing artifact. In a later analysis, a clonal expansion index for each public chain was calculated from normalized within-repertoire ranks of inferred template counts. In a later analysis, generation probabilities were computed with a VDJ recombination model fitted to out-of-frame rearrangements, and the resulting probabilities were checked against IGoR. In a later analysis, TCR-TCR, TCR-HLA and TCR-CMV co-occurrence was scored with hypergeometric tests, and a repertoire-size bias correction was applied to TCR pairs. A later analysis estimated false discovery rates by permuting HLA or CMV assignments 20 times. In a later analysis, co-occurring TCRs were grouped using DBSCAN, and TCRdist sequence similarity was added for clustering within HLA-allele-positive subsets. For co-occurrence clustering, repertoires with fewer than 30,000 or more than 120,000 public chains were excluded, along with five repertoires with anomalous nucleotide sharing. The source is immuneACCESS, and TCRdb retained only in-frame sequences with V and J called. Part of the clones is not carried over; for the studies checked, unresolved V genes explain less than half of this, and the remainder is unexplained. V and J calls and clone size are as listed in that table; D and trimming were resolved from the DNA. The sample yields 100,000 to 150,000 clones; 60% to 85% were counted once. The top ten constitute 3.4% of the sample.

With respect to this clone: No antigen is known for it. Base qualities are not at hand, and no much larger clone is one base apart.

CDR1 and CDR2 (SQVTM, ANQGSEA) derive from the germline V gene. V and J are trimmed by 6 bases and 5 bases, and the gene matches miss 12 bases of the junction. There are 14 amino acids in the CDR3, from cysteine to phenylalanine inclusive. The DNA shown is the 42-base CDR3, in frame from base 1. The cohort comprised some 730 healthy bone marrow donors. At the time of sampling, all cohort members were nominally healthy, though unrecorded immune exposures were likely present. The donor was CMV seronegative and was included in the group of 352 seronegative cohort members. A peripheral blood sample was collected from each donor, and TCR beta sequencing was performed on peripheral blood mononuclear cells. The Qiagen DNeasy Blood Extraction Kit was used to extract genomic DNA from the blood cell samples.

Sequenced: PBMCs. The rearrangement joined TRBV29-1 to TRBJ1-1, with 7 middle bases fitting TRBD1. This TCR was recovered from a man between 25 and 39 years old in good health and CMV-seronegative. The CDR3 protein: CSVGLTGARTEAFF. The nucleotides are TGCAGCGTCGGATTAACAGGGGCGAGGACTGAAGCTTTCTTT.